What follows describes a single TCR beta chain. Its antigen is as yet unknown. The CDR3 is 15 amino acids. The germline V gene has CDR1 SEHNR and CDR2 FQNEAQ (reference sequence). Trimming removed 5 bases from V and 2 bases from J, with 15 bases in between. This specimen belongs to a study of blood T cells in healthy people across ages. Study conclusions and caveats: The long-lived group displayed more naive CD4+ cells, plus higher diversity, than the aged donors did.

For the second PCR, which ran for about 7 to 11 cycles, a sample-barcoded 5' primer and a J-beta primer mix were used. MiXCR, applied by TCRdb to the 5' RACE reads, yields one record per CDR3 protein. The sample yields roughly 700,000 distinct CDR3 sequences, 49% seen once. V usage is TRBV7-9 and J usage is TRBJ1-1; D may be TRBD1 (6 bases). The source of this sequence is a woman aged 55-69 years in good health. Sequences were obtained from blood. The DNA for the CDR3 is TGTGCCAGCAGCCCACACAGGGACCCAAACACTGAAGCTTTCTTT. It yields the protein CASSPHRDPNTEAFF.